This is a list of T cell receptor beta chains from one sample in a study of blood T cell repertoires in COVID-19. Repertoires were generated with immunoSEQ multiplex PCR, while TCRdb's copy carries only in-frame clones and drops some. This sample has under 200,000 clones, with about 82% found just once. Sequencing was done on a sample of PBMCs or T cells enriched from blood (not recorded which). The origin of the receptors is a man aged 35 to 55 with acute COVID-19. Each CDR3 is given with its conserved first and last residue. A D gene is named only where the DNA matches it firmly. The size entry is marked missing in some rows and otherwise reads once, few, many or a size class.

j_call v_call clone_size d_call cdr3_aa cdr3_nt
TRBJ2-1 TRBV11-2 - TRBD1 CASSSGQGVVYNEQFF TGTGCCAGCAGCTCAGGACAGGGAGTTGTCTACAATGAGCAGTTCTTC
TRBJ1-4 TRBV3-1/TRBV3-2 - TRBD1 CASSQVSPDRVGSTNEKLFF TGTGCCAGCAGCCAAGTTTCCCCCGACAGGGTGGGCTCCACTAATGAAAAACTGTTTTTT
TRBJ1-5 TRBV28 - TRBD1 CASSLFRGQGSNQPQHF TGTGCCAGCAGTTTATTTCGGGGACAGGGGAGCAATCAGCCCCAGCATTTT
TRBJ1-2 TRBV29-1 - - CSVDPGGGYTF TGCAGCGTTGACCCCGGGGGGGGCTACACCTTC
TRBJ2-1 TRBV18 - TRBD1 CASSQGQDNEQFF TGTGCCAGCTCACAAGGACAGGACAATGAGCAGTTCTTC
TRBJ1-2 TRBV29-1 - TRBD1 CSDRTGANYGYTF TGCAGCGACAGGACAGGGGCTAACTATGGCTACACCTTC
TRBJ2-7 TRBV5-1 - TRBD1 CASSWRTGGVEQYF TGCGCCAGCAGCTGGCGGACAGGGGGCGTCGAGCAGTACTTC
TRBJ2-5 TRBV5-4 - TRBD2 CASSVSGGEGTQYF TGTGCCAGCAGCGTTAGCGGGGGTGAAGGGACCCAGTACTTC
TRBJ2-3 TRBV5-6 once - CASSLYDTQYF TGTGCCAGCAGCTTATATGATACGCAGTATTTT
TRBJ2-1 TRBV10-2 - TRBD1 CASTRITGGNEQFF TGCGCCAGCACCCGAATAACAGGGGGCAATGAGCAGTTCTTC
TRBJ2-7 TRBV28 - TRBD1 CASKGQGSGEQYF TGTGCCAGCAAGGGACAGGGTTCTGGCGAGCAGTACTTC
TRBJ1-1 TRBV12-3/TRBV12-4 - TRBD1 CASRGTGSTEAFF TGTGCCAGCAGAGGGACAGGGTCCACTGAAGCTTTCTTT
TRBJ1-5 TRBV5-6 - TRBD1 CASSRDRVQPQHF TGTGCCAGCAGCCGGGACAGGGTTCAGCCCCAGCATTTT
TRBJ2-3 TRBV5-4 - - CASSSSTGTRGSYF TGTGCCAGCAGCTCTTCGACCGGGACTCGCGGATCGTATTTT
TRBJ1-5 TRBV27 - TRBD1 CASRRTPFQGAGTVNQPQHF TGTGCCAGTAGAAGGACACCCTTCCAGGGGGCCGGAACAGTCAATCAGCCCCAGCATTTT
TRBJ2-4 TRBV21-1 - - CAIRQGRPPRAKNIQYF TGTGCCATTAGACAGGGAAGGCCCCCCCGAGCCAAAAACATTCAGTACTTC
TRBJ2-7 TRBV27 - - CASIAKSFGSPPYEQYF TGTGCCAGCATCGCAAAAAGTTTCGGGAGTCCCCCCTACGAGCAGTACTTC
TRBJ1-2 TRBV9 - TRBD1 CASSPDRGYGYTF TGTGCCAGCAGCCCGGACAGGGGGTATGGCTACACCTTC
TRBJ1-5 TRBV5-1 - TRBD1 CASSPDGQGNQPQHF TGCGCCAGCAGCCCCGACGGACAGGGCAATCAGCCCCAGCATTTT
TRBJ2-5 TRBV6-5 - TRBD2 CASSYGGGVQETQYF TGTGCCAGCAGTTACGGCGGGGGGGTTCAAGAGACCCAGTACTTC
TRBJ2-7 TRBV29-1 - TRBD1 CSVESYGQGGRYEQYF TGCAGCGTTGAAAGTTACGGACAGGGGGGAAGATACGAGCAGTACTTC
TRBJ2-5 TRBV5-1 - TRBD1 CASSLLGQGASETQYF TGCGCCAGCAGCCTCCTAGGACAGGGGGCATCGGAGACCCAGTACTTC
TRBJ1-4 TRBV9 - TRBD1 CASSAENRGNEKLFF TGTGCCAGCAGCGCCGAGAACAGGGGGAATGAAAAACTGTTTTTT
TRBJ2-2 TRBV7-2 once TRBD1 CASRTKAGGPTNTGELFF TGTGCCAGCAGGACAAAGGCAGGGGGACCGACGAACACCGGGGAGCTGTTTTTT
TRBJ2-1 TRBV25-1 - - CASSETPTPYNEQFF TGTGCCAGCAGTGAAACACCGACACCTTACAATGAGCAGTTCTTC